The rows below give T cell receptor beta chains drawn from one sample of a study of blood T cell repertoires in COVID-19. Only in-frame clones appear in the TCRdb table, and some are missing; sequencing was by immunoSEQ multiplex PCR. This sample has around 100,000 clones, with less than 85% found just once. Sequences were obtained from peripheral blood. All receptors derive from a human donor in a cohort sampled during active COVID-19. CDR3s include the opening cysteine and the closing phenylalanine or tryptophan. Each record gives: D gene, clone size, V gene, J gene, CDR3 protein, CDR3 DNA. The D gene is left open where the match is weak. Part of the rows lack a size; the others show once, few, many or a class for expanded clones.

d_gene: TRBD1; abundance: -; v_gene: TRBV7-6; j_gene: TRBJ1-3; CDR3aa: CASSPIDRGMLGNTIYF; CDR3nt: TGTGCCAGCAGTCCTATCGACAGGGGGATGTTGGGAAACACCATATATTTT
d_gene: TRBD2; abundance: -; v_gene: TRBV2; j_gene: TRBJ2-5; CDR3aa: CASRETTGTSTGETQYF; CDR3nt: TGTGCCAGCAGGGAAACTACCGGGACTAGCACTGGAGAGACCCAGTACTTC
d_gene: TRBD1; abundance: -; v_gene: TRBV6-6; j_gene: TRBJ2-2; CDR3aa: CASAAAGGRTGELFF; CDR3nt: TGTGCCAGCGCGGCGGCAGGGGGCCGCACCGGGGAGCTGTTTTTT
d_gene: TRBD2; abundance: -; v_gene: TRBV5-1; j_gene: TRBJ2-7; CDR3aa: CASSLEGGEDEQYF; CDR3nt: TGCGCCAGCAGCTTGGAGGGAGGGGAGGACGAGCAGTACTTC
d_gene: -; abundance: -; v_gene: TRBV27; j_gene: TRBJ2-7; CDR3aa: CASSSTGTPPYEQYF; CDR3nt: TGTGCCAGCAGTTCAACCGGGACACCTCCCTACGAGCAGTACTTC
d_gene: -; abundance: few; v_gene: TRBV7-2; j_gene: TRBJ1-1; CDR3aa: CASSFSRYPEAFF; CDR3nt: TGTGCCAGCAGCTTTAGCCGTTACCCTGAAGCTTTCTTT
d_gene: TRBD1; abundance: -; v_gene: TRBV5-1; j_gene: TRBJ2-7; CDR3aa: CASSLSTGGSYEQYF; CDR3nt: TGCGCCAGCAGCTTGAGCACAGGGGGATCCTACGAGCAGTACTTC
d_gene: TRBD1; abundance: few; v_gene: TRBV18; j_gene: TRBJ1-1; CDR3aa: CASSGQANTEAFF; CDR3nt: TGTGCCAGCTCTGGACAGGCGAACACTGAAGCTTTCTTT
d_gene: TRBD2; abundance: -; v_gene: TRBV7-9; j_gene: TRBJ2-5; CDR3aa: CASSLSAGGTLETQYF; CDR3nt: TGTGCCAGCAGCTTATCGGCGGGGGGAACTCTAGAGACCCAGTACTTC
d_gene: -; abundance: -; v_gene: TRBV6-5; j_gene: TRBJ2-2; CDR3aa: CASSYSSLTGELFF; CDR3nt: TGTGCCAGCAGTTACTCGAGTTTGACCGGGGAGCTGTTTTTT
d_gene: -; abundance: -; v_gene: TRBV6-4; j_gene: TRBJ1-2; CDR3aa: CASSDPGQPGPLYGYTF; CDR3nt: TGTGCCAGCAGTGACCCCGGACAGCCGGGGCCTCTCTATGGCTACACCTTC
d_gene: -; abundance: -; v_gene: TRBV7-3; j_gene: TRBJ2-3; CDR3aa: CASSLAGANTDTQYF; CDR3nt: TGTGCCAGCAGCCTTGCGGGGGCCAACACAGATACGCAGTATTTT
d_gene: -; abundance: -; v_gene: TRBV27; j_gene: TRBJ1-6; CDR3aa: CASSSSYNSPLHF; CDR3nt: TGTGCCAGCAGCAGCTCCTATAATTCACCCCTCCACTTT
d_gene: TRBD1; abundance: -; v_gene: TRBV7-9; j_gene: TRBJ1-1; CDR3aa: CASSWTGLNTEAFF; CDR3nt: TGTGCCAGCAGCTGGACAGGGTTGAACACTGAAGCTTTCTTT
d_gene: TRBD1; abundance: -; v_gene: TRBV9; j_gene: TRBJ2-1; CDR3aa: CASSPTGTGTKDEQFF; CDR3nt: TGTGCCAGCAGCCCGACCGGGACAGGGACGAAGGATGAGCAGTTCTTC
d_gene: TRBD2; abundance: -; v_gene: TRBV6-2/TRBV6-3; j_gene: TRBJ2-7; CDR3aa: CASSYDQRERSYEQYF; CDR3nt: TGTGCCAGCAGTTACGATCAGCGGGAGAGGTCCTACGAGCAGTACTTC
d_gene: -; abundance: -; v_gene: TRBV4-1; j_gene: TRBJ1-3; CDR3aa: CASSQDPGSGNTIYF; CDR3nt: TGCGCCAGCAGCCAAGATCCAGGCTCTGGAAACACCATATATTTT
d_gene: TRBD2; abundance: once; v_gene: TRBV4-3; j_gene: TRBJ2-2; CDR3aa: CASSQKFSGGANGELFF; CDR3nt: TGCGCCAGCAGCCAAAAATTTAGCGGGGGGGCTAACGGGGAGCTGTTTTTT
d_gene: TRBD1; abundance: -; v_gene: TRBV2; j_gene: TRBJ1-1; CDR3aa: CASKTQGASTEAFF; CDR3nt: TGTGCCAGCAAAACACAGGGGGCGAGTACTGAAGCTTTCTTT
d_gene: -; abundance: -; v_gene: TRBV20-1; j_gene: TRBJ2-2; CDR3aa: CSASGQVTGELFF; CDR3nt: TGCAGTGCTAGTGGGCAGGTGACCGGGGAGCTGTTTTTT